The 27 T cell receptor beta chains below all came from one sample that was sequenced in a study of blood T cells in healthy people across ages. It was with a sample-barcoded 5' primer and a J-beta primer mix that a second PCR of roughly 6 to 12 cycles was run. TCRdb used MiXCR to reprocess the 5' RACE reads, holding one entry per CDR3 protein. In the table there are 750,000 to 950,000 distinct CDR3 sequences, 25% to 35% of which are singletons. These data are also associated with another study on T cells of mothers and their children.

Sequencing was carried out using blood. These receptors came from a woman in her 40s in good health.

The CDR3 spells CSASRGTAATNEKLFF. Here the CDR3 DNA reads TGCAGTGCTTCCAGGGGGACGGCTGCAACTAATGAAAAACTGTTTTTT. The rearrangement uses TRBV20-1 and TRBJ1-4, with TRBD1 matching over 7 bases. This CDR3 region has 16 residues. The germline gives CDR1 DFQATT, CDR2 SNEGSKA (reference sequence). Unmatched junction bases numbered 9, after V lost 5 bases and J lost 0 bases.

About this clonotype: A much larger clone sits a single nucleotide away, making a read error possible. The chain uses TRBV7-2 and TRBJ1-1; D perhaps matches TRBD1 (6 bases). The CDR3 is made up of 12 amino acids. Between the trimmed V and J ends, which lost 1 base and 13 bases, there was a span of 13 bases. The germline V gene has CDR1 SGHTA and CDR2 FQGNSA. CDR3 bases: TGTGCCAGCAGCTTAGAAGGGGGGGGTAGTTTCTTT. Encoded protein: CASSLEGGGSFF.

This sequence joins TRBV9 and TRBJ1-6, with TRBD1 identical over 7 bases. Germline V CDR1 and CDR2: SGDLS, YYNGEE. This CDR3 is built from 14 residues. Germline trimming cut 2 bases from V and 8 bases from J; bases unmatched to any gene: 4. The CDR3 nucleotides are TGTGCCAGCAGCGTTAGGCAGGGGGATTCACCCCTCCACTTT. Protein sequence: CASSVRQGDSPLHF.

The chain recombines TRBV28 with TRBJ1-2; D remains unclear. Germline CDR1 is MDHEN and CDR2 is SYDVKM. The germline V and J ends were trimmed by 3 bases and 7 bases, with 9 bases remaining between them. The CDR3 is made up of 12 amino acids. CDR3 sequence (DNA): TGTGCCAGCAGTTTGAGTTTAGGTGGCTACACCTTC. Its translation: CASSLSLGGYTF.

The rearrangement links TRBV5-1 to TRBJ2-4, with 12 bases matching TRBD1. The J segment lost 8 bases and the V segment lost 4 bases, leaving 7 bases of the junction unmatched. Germline V gene lookup returns CDR1 SGHRS and CDR2 YFSETQ. The CDR3 sequence is 15 residues long. The CDR3 region is CASSGGQGAMDIQYF. The CDR3 DNA sequence: TGCGCCAGCAGCGGGGGACAGGGGGCGATGGACATTCAGTACTTC.

This clonotype was detected a few times. The chain uses TRBV6-5 and TRBJ2-2; a weak D match, TRBD2 (5 bases). CDR1 MNHEY and CDR2 SVGAGI come from the germline V gene. Trimming took 6 bases from V and 2 from J, leaving 16 bases between them. This CDR3 has 16 residues. CDR3 nucleotide sequence: TGTGCCAGCAGAGGCAGGAGGCAGCGTAACACCGGGGAGCTGTTTTTT. It translates to CASRGRRQRNTGELFF.

This clonotype was recorded many times. The V gene is TRBV6-5, the J gene TRBJ2-7; D may match TRBD1 or TRBD2 (5 bases each). There are 13 residues in the CDR3. V lost 6 bases, J lost 2 bases, and 11 bases lay in between. Germline V lookup: CDR1 MNHEY, CDR2 SVGAGI. Here the CDR3 reads CASRGTAAYEQYF. CDR3 nucleotides: TGTGCCAGCAGAGGGACCGCCGCCTACGAGCAGTACTTC.

Comment on this clonotype: This may come from a read error, since a much larger clone is one base off. The chain couples TRBV7-6 to TRBJ2-1, with D perhaps matching TRBD2 (6 bases). The CDR3 has 17 residues. CDR1 and CDR2 (germline): SGHVS, FNYEAQ. DNA of the CDR3: TGTGCCAGCAGCTTAACAGCGGGCGGGGATTCCTACAATGAGCGGTTCTTC. Encoded protein: CASSLTAGGDSYNERFF.

The chain combines TRBV20-1 with TRBJ1-1, with TRBD1 identical over 8 bases. Germline loops: CDR1 DFQATT, CDR2 SNEGSKA (reference sequence). The J segment lost 3 bases and the V segment lost 5 bases, leaving 14 bases of the junction unmatched. The CDR3 consists of 16 residues. This CDR3 reads CSALKGSGGAHTEAFF. As DNA, the CDR3 is TGCAGTGCTCTAAAGGGGTCAGGGGGCGCCCACACTGAAGCTTTCTTT.

CDR3 amino acids: CASSQDVLAGGPAGELFF. CDR3 nucleotide sequence: TGTGCCAGCAGCCAAGATGTACTAGCGGGGGGGCCGGCCGGGGAGCTGTTTTTT. The chain carries TRBV3-1 and TRBJ2-2, with 13 bases fitting TRBD2. V shed 0 bases and J 6 bases; nucleotides not matched to a gene: 7. The CDR3 has 18 residues. Germline V lookup: CDR1 LGHDT, CDR2 YNNKEL (reference sequence).

This clonotype came up a few times. This chain uses TRBV6-2 or TRBV6-3 with TRBJ1-5; 8 bases are shared with TRBD1. Trimming cost V 6 bases and J 7 bases; bases outside gene matches: 8. Germline V gene data show CDR1 as MNHEY and CDR2 as SVGEGT. The CDR3 covers 14 residues. The CDR3 DNA is TGTGCCAGCAGGGACGGACAGGGAAAGCAGCCCCAGCATTTT. It yields the protein CASRDGQGKQPQHF.

In this sample, this clonotype turned up many times. This chain connects TRBV10-3 to TRBJ2-1, with D maybe TRBD2 (6 bases). CDR1 ENHRY and CDR2 SYGVKD come from the germline V gene. The germline V and J ends were trimmed by 0 bases and 7 bases, with 13 bases remaining between them. This CDR3 spans 15 amino acids. Written as DNA, the CDR3 is TGTGCCATCAGTGAGTCGCCCGGGACTTGGAATGAGCAGTTCTTC. It encodes CAISESPGTWNEQFF.

The chain uses TRBV27 and TRBJ1-4; D may be TRBD1 (5 bases). V shed 5 bases and J shed 8 bases, with 18 bases lying between them. The CDR3 loop spans 15 amino acids. From germline, CDR1 is MNHEY and CDR2 SMNVEV (reference sequence). As DNA, the CDR3 is TGTGCCAGCAGTCCCCGGACAAGCGCGAGCGAAAAACTGTTTTTT. This translates into CASSPRTSASEKLFF.

This clonotype has a handful of counts. This chain joins TRBV11-2 and TRBJ2-3, with D maybe TRBD1 (6 bases). The germline V gene encodes CDR1 SGHAT and CDR2 FQNNGV. Trimming left V 4 bases short and J 3 bases short, with 14 bases between. The CDR3 totals 15 residues. The CDR3 DNA follows: TGTGCCAGCAGCTCGTACTCCCAGGGGACAGATACGCAGTATTTT. This translates into CASSSYSQGTDTQYF. The full variable domain, in which reference TRBV11-2 and TRBJ2-3 provide the parts outside the CDR3, is EAGVAQSPRYKIIEKRQSVAFWCNPISGHATLYWYQQILGQGPKLLIQFQNNGVVDDSQLPKDRFSAERLKGVDSTLKIQPAKLEDSAVYLCASSSYSQGTDTQYFGPGTRLTVL.

The chain links TRBV19 to TRBJ2-6; the D gene is possibly TRBD2 (6 bases). V was cut by 2 bases and J by 0 bases, with 14 bases left in between. The CDR3 extends over 18 amino acids. Looked up from germline, CDR1 is LNHDA and CDR2 is SQIVND (reference sequence). Here the CDR3 DNA reads TGTGCCAGTAGTATATTCGGGGGAACCAGCTCTGGGGCCAACGTCCTGACTTTC. Translated: CASSIFGGTSSGANVLTF.

This clonotype came up once. A read error is possible here, since a much larger clone lies one base away. V is TRBV29-1 and J is TRBJ2-1, with D tentatively TRBD1 or TRBD2 (6 bases each). With the DNA end fitting TRBJ2-7 better, the J assignment may be wrong. This CDR3 is built from 13 residues. The germline CDR1 and CDR2 sequences are SQVTM and ANQGSEA. CDR3 DNA: TGCAGCGTTCACCGGGGGCTATACAATGAGCAGTACTTC. It codes for CSVHRGLYNEQYF.

The chain couples TRBV7-9 to TRBJ1-1; 7 positions agree with TRBD1. From germline, CDR1 is SEHNR and CDR2 FQNEAQ (reference sequence). This CDR3 is 13 amino acids long. The V segment lost 8 bases and the J segment 6 bases; nucleotides outside the gene matches: 9. The CDR3 loop is CASGDRISPEAFF. CDR3 sequence (DNA): TGTGCCAGCGGGGACAGAATCTCCCCTGAAGCTTTCTTT. The full variable domain, with the rest looked up from reference TRBV7-9 and TRBJ1-1, is DTGVSQNPRHKITKRGQNVTFRCDPISEHNRLYWYRQTLGQGPEFLTYFQNEAQLEKSRLLSDRFSAERPKGSFSTLEIQRTEQGDSAMYLCASGDRISPEAFFGQGTRLTVV.

This clonotype was observed a few times. The chain carries TRBV18 and TRBJ1-5; TRBD1 agrees at 7 bases. This CDR3 contains 16 residues. CDR1 is KGHSH and CDR2 is LQKENI in the germline V gene. J gave up 0 bases and V 3 bases, and 5 bases lay outside the gene matches. CDR3 loop: CASSPSGQYSNQPQHF. In DNA form, the CDR3 reads TGTGCCAGCTCACCGTCGGGACAGTATAGCAATCAGCCCCAGCATTTT.

The J gene is TRBJ1-1, the V gene TRBV5-1, with D uncertain. This CDR3 spans 14 amino acids. The V gene's germline CDR1 is SGHRS and CDR2 YFSETQ. Trimming cost V 2 bases and J 5 bases, with 13 bases left between them. CDR3 sequence: CASSFAGDHTEAFF. In DNA, the CDR3 is TGCGCCAGCAGCTTTGCCGGGGATCATACTGAAGCTTTCTTT.

This clonotype was seen at least ten times. The gene calls are TRBV6-2 or TRBV6-3 and TRBJ2-4; the D gene is possibly TRBD2 (5 bases). Deletions cut 6 bases from V and 8 bases from J, with 8 bases between. Looked up from germline, CDR1 is MNHEY and CDR2 is SVGEGT. The CDR3 loop spans 11 amino acids. In DNA form, the CDR3 reads TGTGCCAGCAGCCACGGGGACATTCAGTACTTC. It is translated as CASSHGDIQYF.

This clonotype has more than one count but fewer than ten. This rearrangement joins TRBV7-2 to TRBJ2-7; D remains unclear. This CDR3 is 15 amino acids long. Germline V gives CDR1 SGHTA, CDR2 FQGNSA. The germline V and J ends were trimmed by 1 base and 3 bases, with 13 bases remaining between them. CDR3 in amino acids: CASSLELAPNYEQYF. In DNA, the CDR3 is TGTGCCAGCAGCTTAGAGTTGGCACCTAACTACGAGCAGTACTTC.

In this sample, this clonotype turned up a few times. The junction does not match germline at one end; this may be a read error. This sequence joins TRBV9 and TRBJ2-7, with 7 bases that match TRBD1. This CDR3 comprises 17 residues. CDR1 and CDR2 (germline): SGDLS, YYNGEE. This chain's CDR3 is CTSSASFWTGGMYEQYF. The CDR3 DNA is TGTACCAGCAGCGCCTCCTTCTGGACAGGAGGAATGTACGAGCAGTACTTC.

To note about this clonotype: A much larger clone lies one base from this, so it may be a read error. The gene calls are TRBV28 and TRBJ2-1, with TRBD2 as a possible D gene (6 bases). Germline CDR1 reads MDHEN; CDR2 reads SYDVKM. CDR3 length: 13 residues. V shed 9 bases and J shed 12 bases, with 21 bases lying between them. The CDR3 sequence: CASQGPLGGAQFF. The CDR3 coding sequence is TGTGCCAGTCAGGGACCCTTGGGGGGTGCGCAGTTCTTC.

This clonotype was recorded a few times. The chain employs TRBV12-3 or TRBV12-4 and TRBJ2-2; 10 bases map to TRBD2. The CDR3 runs 17 residues. V lost 7 bases to trimming and J lost 0 bases; unmatched junction nucleotides: 8. The DNA for the CDR3 is TGTGCCAGCACCCATGGTAGCGGGGGGCCGAACACCGGGGAGCTGTTTTTT. It codes for CASTHGSGGPNTGELFF.

This chain joins TRBV9 and TRBJ2-3, with 8 bases identical to TRBD2. The V segment lost 5 bases and the J segment 4 bases; nucleotides outside the gene matches: 12. Germline V gene data show CDR1 as SGDLS and CDR2 as YYNGEE. The CDR3 covers 16 residues. CDR3: CASSSRGGYGSDTQYF. In DNA, the CDR3 is TGTGCCAGCAGTAGTCGGGGGGGCTATGGGTCAGATACGCAGTATTTT.

This chain connects TRBV20-1 to TRBJ2-3; TRBD2 is a possible D gene (7 bases). Germline assignment: CDR1 DFQATT and CDR2 SNEGSKA (reference sequence). V lost 6 bases, J lost 2 bases, and 21 bases lay in between. This CDR3 spans 16 amino acids. The CDR3 reads CSAPRGGMGATDTQYF. The DNA of the CDR3 is TGCAGTGCCCCGAGGGGGGGGATGGGTGCCACAGATACGCAGTATTTT.

This clonotype has more than one count but fewer than ten. A junction end diverges from the germline sequence, so it may reflect a read error. The V and J genes are TRBV7-9 and TRBJ2-7, with TRBD1 matching over 8 bases. The germline V gene encodes CDR1 SEHNR and CDR2 FQNEAQ (reference sequence). This CDR3 has 14 amino acids. The CDR3: CACSLGQGRGEQYF. In nucleotides, the CDR3 is TGTGCCTGCAGCCTAGGACAGGGAAGAGGCGAGCAGTACTTC.